These 19 T cell receptor beta chains share one sample of origin, sequenced in a study of T cell responses to AZD1222 COVID-19 vaccine. Libraries were prepared by immunoSEQ multiplex PCR; TCRdb keeps only in-frame clonotypes and omits some of them. Among roughly 90,000 clones listed, approximately 83% were seen once. The sequencing used peripheral blood, collected on day 0 of AZD1222 vaccination. These receptors all stem from an adult in good health.

The rearrangement joins TRBV30 to TRBJ2-7; D is perhaps TRBD2 (6 bases). The CDR3 loop spans 13 amino acids. Germline CDR1 reads GTSNPN; CDR2 reads SVGIG (reference sequence). Between the trimmed V and J ends, which lost 2 bases and 6 bases, there was a span of 14 bases. The DNA for the CDR3 is TGTGCCTGGAGTCTGCTGTCGGAGGGCGAGCAGTACTTC. This gives the protein CAWSLLSEGEQYF.

The chain combines TRBV3-1 (or the pseudogene TRBV3-2) with TRBJ2-7; 10 nucleotides match TRBD2. This CDR3 contains 15 residues. After removal of 0 bases from V and 6 bases from J, the junction contained 5 bases not matched to a gene. Germline CDR1 and CDR2: LGHDT and YNNKEL (reference sequence). CDR3 in amino acids: CASSQDPSGSFEQYF. CDR3 DNA: TGTGCCAGCAGCCAAGATCCTAGCGGGAGTTTCGAGCAGTACTTC.

The chain joins TRBV5-1 to TRBJ1-1; TRBD1 agrees at 11 bases. Germline assignment: CDR1 SGHRS and CDR2 YFSETQ. V trimming: 4 bases; J trimming: 4 bases; junction bases outside the gene matches: 3. CDR3 size: 14 residues. The CDR3 loop reads CASSTGTGGTEAFF. CDR3 nucleotide sequence: TGCGCCAGCAGCACAGGGACAGGGGGCACTGAAGCTTTCTTT.

This clone was seen once. V and J are TRBV2 and TRBJ1-6; 8 bases match TRBD1. The trim removed 6 bases at V and 9 bases at J, leaving 10 bases unmatched. The CDR3 is made up of 15 amino acids. The V gene's germline CDR1 is SNHLY and CDR2 FYNNEI. Here the CDR3 reads CASSTTGDSRSPLHF. The CDR3 DNA sequence: TGTGCCAGCAGCACGACAGGGGATTCGCGTTCACCCCTCCACTTT.

Only a few counts were recorded for this clone. The rearrangement uses TRBV2 and TRBJ2-6; no clear D gene. The ends were cut back, 6 bases at V and 0 bases at J, with 9 bases in the middle. The CDR3 is made up of 15 amino acids. Germline V lookup: CDR1 SNHLY, CDR2 FYNNEI. CDR3 protein: CASSGRSSGANVLTF. CDR3 coding DNA: TGTGCCAGCAGCGGACGGTCCTCTGGGGCCAACGTCCTGACTTTC.

J is TRBJ2-1 and V is TRBV30, with 13 bases matching TRBD2. Per the germline V gene, CDR1 is GTSNPN and CDR2 is SVGIG (reference sequence). Losses at the gene ends were 1 base for V and 6 bases for J; bases not matched to a gene: 3. CDR3 size: 15 residues. The CDR3 DNA sequence: TGTGCCTGGAGTGCGGGACTAGCGGGATCCAATGAGCAGTTCTTC. Translation gives CAWSAGLAGSNEQFF.

J is TRBJ1-3 and V is TRBV7-9; weak D call: TRBD1 (5 bases). V dropped 1 base and J dropped 0 bases, with 10 bases sitting between them. CDR1 and CDR2 (germline): SEHNR, FQNEAQ (reference sequence). This CDR3 contains 16 residues. CDR3 bases: TGTGCCAGCAGCTTAGTTGAGGGGAGCTCTGGAAACACCATATATTTT. Translated, it gives CASSLVEGSSGNTIYF. Drawing the rest from reference TRBV7-9 and TRBJ1-3, the complete variable domain is DTGVSQNPRHKITKRGQNVTFRCDPISEHNRLYWYRQTLGQGPEFLTYFQNEAQLEKSRLLSDRFSAERPKGSFSTLEIQRTEQGDSAMYLCASSLVEGSSGNTIYFGEGSWLTVV.

The V gene is TRBV3-1 (or the pseudogene TRBV3-2), the J gene TRBJ1-3; D possibly corresponds to TRBD1 (6 bases). From germline, CDR1 is LGHDT and CDR2 YNNKEL (reference sequence). V lost 1 base to trimming and J lost 3 bases, with 7 bases between them. The CDR3 runs 14 residues. The CDR3 protein is CASSQGGLGNTIYF. CDR3 nucleotides: TGTGCCAGCAGCCAAGGGGGGCTTGGAAACACCATATATTTT.

The chain links TRBV5-1 to TRBJ1-1, with 7 bases lining up with TRBD1. CDR1 is SGHRS, CDR2 YFSETQ, per germline. The V gene end was trimmed by 5 bases and the J gene end by 4 bases; junction bases not matched to a gene: 8. CDR3 length equals 14 residues. CDR3 amino acids: CASRVDREGTEAFF. In DNA, the CDR3 is TGCGCCAGCAGGGTAGACAGGGAGGGCACTGAAGCTTTCTTT.

The gene calls are TRBV7-2 and TRBJ2-1; TRBD2 agrees at 10 bases. Unmatched junction bases numbered 10, after V lost 7 bases and J lost 4 bases. Germline V CDR1 and CDR2: SGHTA, FQGNSA. This CDR3 is 16 amino acids long. The CDR3 sequence: CASKLLAGVTYNEQFF. The CDR3 DNA reads as TGTGCCAGCAAACTTCTAGCGGGAGTAACGTACAATGAGCAGTTCTTC.

V gene TRBV18 combines with J gene TRBJ2-7; 7 bases fit TRBD1. The V segment lost 4 bases and the J segment 6 bases; nucleotides outside the gene matches: 6. Looked up from germline, CDR1 is KGHSH and CDR2 is LQKENI. This CDR3 spans 13 amino acids. The CDR3: CASSRDRESEQYF. The DNA of the CDR3 is TGTGCCAGCTCACGGGACAGAGAGAGCGAGCAGTACTTC.

The V call is TRBV19, the J call TRBJ2-5, with 9 nucleotides matching TRBD1. V gave up 0 bases and J gave up 3 bases; unmatched junction bases: 2. The CDR3 contains 15 residues. Germline CDR1 LNHDA, CDR2 SQIVND (reference sequence). The CDR3 region has the DNA TGTGCCAGTAGTATAGAGGGACAGGGAGAAGAGACCCAGTACTTC. It codes for CASSIEGQGEETQYF.

The V gene is TRBV6-2 or TRBV6-3, the J gene TRBJ2-7; TRBD2 aligns across 7 bases. V lost 6 bases, J lost 1 base, and 12 bases stayed unmatched. The germline V gene has CDR1 MNHEY and CDR2 SVGEGT. The CDR3 is 16 residues long. The CDR3 DNA reads as TGTGCCAGCAGCCCTACGGGGGGAGGGACTTCCTACGAGCAGTACTTC. Amino acids: CASSPTGGGTSYEQYF.

The chain uses TRBV11-3 and TRBJ2-7, with D perhaps matching TRBD1 or TRBD2 (7 bases each). Trimming removed 0 bases at V and 3 bases at J, with 12 bases between. The germline V gene encodes CDR1 SGHNT and CDR2 YENEEA. The CDR3 totals 15 residues. The CDR3 DNA sequence: TGTGCCAGCAGCTTAGATCAGGGGGGGAGCTACGAGCAGTACTTC. Protein product: CASSLDQGGSYEQYF. Variable domain in full (rest from reference TRBV11-3 and TRBJ2-7): EAGVVQSPRYKIIEKKQPVAFWCNPISGHNTLYWYLQNLGQGPELLIRYENEEAVDDSQLPKDRFSAERLKGVDSTLKIQPAELGDSAVYLCASSLDQGGSYEQYFGPGTRLTVT.

This chain links TRBV9 with TRBJ2-1, with D maybe TRBD1 (7 bases). The CDR3 covers 14 residues. Trimming stripped 6 bases from V and 2 bases from J, with 12 bases between. Germline V gene lookup returns CDR1 SGDLS and CDR2 YYNGEE. The CDR3 sequence is CASIRGTAYNEQFF. CDR3 in DNA: TGTGCCAGCATCCGCGGGACAGCCTACAATGAGCAGTTCTTC.

This rearrangement joins TRBV19 to TRBJ1-5; D is ambiguous. The CDR3 is 14 amino acids. Trimming took 3 bases from V and 0 from J, leaving 6 bases between them. CDR1 and CDR2 from the germline V gene are LNHDA and SQIVND (reference sequence). CDR3 sequence reads: CASSIADSNQPQHF. Here the CDR3 DNA reads TGTGCCAGTAGTATCGCAGATAGCAATCAGCCCCAGCATTTT.

The chain combines TRBV7-6 with TRBJ1-1, with no clear D. V dropped 5 bases and J dropped 4 bases, with 11 bases sitting between them. The CDR3 totals 13 residues. CDR1 SGHVS and CDR2 FNYEAQ come from the germline V gene. Here the CDR3 DNA reads TGTGCCAGCAGCGCGTTCGGGGTCACTGAAGCTTTCTTT. Protein: CASSAFGVTEAFF.

The V gene is TRBV27, the J gene TRBJ1-5, with 12 bases identical to TRBD1. This CDR3 comprises 18 residues. CDR1 is MNHEY, CDR2 SMNVEV, per germline (reference sequence). The junction had 11 bases not matched to a gene; V was cut back by 7 bases and J by 1 base. The CDR3 coding sequence is TGTGCCAGCAAATCCGGGACAGGGGGCGTAGGGAGCAATCAGCCCCAGCATTTT. Translating it yields CASKSGTGGVGSNQPQHF.

The V and J genes are TRBV27 and TRBJ1-6, with D possibly being TRBD1 (5 bases). The V end was cut by 3 bases, the J end by 9 bases, with 15 bases between. Germline values: CDR1 MNHEY, CDR2 SMNVEV (reference sequence). The CDR3 totals 15 residues. The CDR3 reads CASSFSGAGGSPLHF. Here the CDR3 DNA reads TGTGCCAGCAGTTTCTCTGGAGCGGGGGGTTCACCCCTCCACTTT.